This TCR beta chain was sequenced in a study of B cell selection in AIRE deficiency. Notes on the study in general: TCRbeta-only data showed roughly 35% of shared healthy Treg sequences in healthy Tconv. CDR3s were shorter in shared Treg sequences, reflecting few non-templated nucleotide insertions.

A remark on this clone: Its antigen remains unidentified.

Sorting defined conventional CD4 T cells as CD4+CD127+. Produced via immunoSEQ multiplex PCR; TCRdb's table is partial and in-frame only. In the table there are about 25,000 clones, nearly 97% of which are singletons. This CDR3 is 14 amino acids long. Trimming stripped 1 base from V and 2 bases from J, with 5 bases between. Germline loops: CDR1 SGHAT, CDR2 FQNNGV. Specimen: CD4+CD127+ conventional T cells sorted from PBMCs. V and J are TRBV11-2 and TRBJ2-2; D ambiguous. The sequence was obtained from a human donor in good health. CDR3 in amino acids: CASSLASNTGELFF. DNA for the CDR3: TGTGCCAGCAGCTTAGCAAGCAACACCGGGGAGCTGTTTTTT.